Each of the 32 T cell receptor beta chains below was sequenced from the same sample in a study of shared clonotypes between healthy human individuals. The protocol was immunoSEQ multiplex PCR, while the TCRdb copy is restricted to in-frame clones and leaves out a portion. The data hold about 1 million clones, with 78% observed a single time. Sequencing input: memory CD4+ T cells from PBMCs. The subset denotes: CD45RA-negative fraction. These receptors were collected from a man aged 18 to 29 in good health. Some clones in this sample may be carry-over from other donors' samples.

As for this clone: Other DNA sequences in this specimen translate into the identical CDR3. The V and J genes are TRBV18 and TRBJ2-5, with TRBD1 matching over 7 bases. In germline, CDR1 is KGHSH, CDR2 LQKENI. With V trimmed by 0 bases and J by 1 base, 5 bases remained unmatched. This CDR3 has 16 amino acids. The CDR3 loop reads CASSPPFRDSQETQYF. The CDR3 bases are TGTGCCAGCTCACCACCTTTCCGGGACAGCCAAGAGACCCAGTACTTC.

The chain employs TRBV7-2 and TRBJ2-5; maybe TRBD2 (5 bases). Trimming took 1 base from V and 5 from J, leaving 17 bases between them. Per the germline V gene, CDR1 is SGHTA and CDR2 is FQGNSA. The CDR3 is 16 residues long. As DNA, the CDR3 is TGTGCCAGCAGCTTAGTGAGGGTCCAGACGGGGGAGACCCAGTACTTC. Translating it yields CASSLVRVQTGETQYF.

V usage is TRBV10-3 and J usage is TRBJ1-1; possible D gene TRBD1, 6 bases. V shed 2 bases and J shed 4 bases, with 11 bases lying between them. From germline, CDR1 is ENHRY and CDR2 SYGVKD. This CDR3 contains 14 residues. CDR3 protein: CAISEGGAGTEAFF. CDR3 bases: TGTGCCATCAGTGAGGGGGGGGCCGGCACTGAAGCTTTCTTT.

V is TRBV11-2 and J is TRBJ2-3, with D possibly TRBD1 on 6 matching bases. Looked up from germline, CDR1 is SGHAT and CDR2 is FQNNGV. This CDR3 contains 14 residues. The ends were cut back, 4 bases at V and 4 bases at J, with 12 bases in the middle. DNA of the CDR3: TGTGCCAGCAGCTCATCCGGGACATCAGATACGCAGTATTTT. Its protein is CASSSSGTSDTQYF.

This chain uses TRBV6-6 with TRBJ1-5, with 11 bases aligning to TRBD1. After removal of 2 bases from V and 7 bases from J, the junction contained 4 bases not matched to a gene. This CDR3 comprises 15 residues. CDR1 and CDR2 from the germline V gene are MNHNY and SVGAGI (reference sequence). CDR3 DNA sequence: TGTGCCAGCAGTTACGGTGGGACAGGGGGGCAGCCCCAGCATTTT. Amino acid sequence: CASSYGGTGGQPQHF.

J is TRBJ2-4 and V is TRBV5-6; 10 nucleotides line up with TRBD2. Germline V gene lookup returns CDR1 SGHDT and CDR2 YYEEEE. The CDR3 is made up of 17 amino acids. With V trimmed by 1 base and J by 7 bases, 11 bases remained unmatched. The chain's CDR3 is CASSLQAGGPKVNIQYF. The CDR3 DNA is TGTGCCAGCAGCTTGCAAGCGGGAGGGCCGAAAGTGAACATTCAGTACTTC.

This clone occurred a few times. Other DNA sequences of this sample code for an identical CDR3. V and J are TRBV2 and TRBJ1-5, with D perhaps matching TRBD1 (5 bases). V was pared by 2 bases and J by 7 bases, with 12 bases between. The CDR3 has 14 residues. Germline V lookup: CDR1 SNHLY, CDR2 FYNNEI. CDR3 in DNA: TGTGCCAGCAGTGAACGGCATGAGGGGCAGCCCCAGCATTTT. Amino acids: CASSERHEGQPQHF.

The V call is TRBV4-3, the J call TRBJ2-7; perhaps TRBD1 as D (5 bases). Germline loops: CDR1 LGHNA, CDR2 YSLEER. This CDR3 comprises 15 residues. V lost 0 bases and J lost 3, with 12 bases in between. CDR3 sequence (DNA): TGCGCCAGCAGCCAAGACCCCAGGGTGTACTACGAGCAGTACTTC. Translation: CASSQDPRVYYEQYF.

The V call is TRBV28, the J call TRBJ1-6; D remains ambiguous. Germline V gene lookup returns CDR1 MDHEN and CDR2 SYDVKM. The CDR3 spans 12 residues. Trimming took 2 bases from V and 11 from J, leaving 7 bases between them. In DNA form, the CDR3 reads TGTGCCAGCAGTTTAGGCGGTACACCCCTCCACTTT. Translation: CASSLGGTPLHF.

Comment on this clone: This sample also contains other DNA sequences that code for the same CDR3. The chain carries TRBV10-3 and TRBJ2-7; 7 nucleotides match TRBD1. Germline CDR1 is ENHRY and CDR2 is SYGVKD. CDR3 length equals 12 residues. The trim removed 6 bases at V and 4 bases at J, leaving 3 bases unmatched. The CDR3 DNA sequence: TGTGCCATCAGCCGGGACAGATACGAGCAGTACTTC. It is translated as CAISRDRYEQYF.

This sequence joins TRBV4-2 and TRBJ2-7, with D perhaps assigned TRBD1 or TRBD2 (6 bases each). CDR3 size: 18 residues. Germline assignment: CDR1 LGHNA and CDR2 YNFKEQ. V lost 0 bases, J lost 0 bases, and 18 bases lay in between. This chain's CDR3 is CASSQDLPVGGFSYEQYF. The DNA for the CDR3 is TGTGCCAGCAGCCAAGATCTCCCGGTGGGGGGCTTCTCCTACGAGCAGTACTTC.

This chain connects TRBV5-1 to TRBJ2-3, with TRBD2 identical over 8 bases. The V gene's germline CDR1 is SGHRS and CDR2 YFSETQ. The CDR3 runs 13 residues. Trimming cost V 4 bases and J 4 bases; bases outside gene matches: 2. CDR3 loop: CASSPSGPDTQYF. CDR3 nucleotides: TGCGCCAGCAGCCCTAGCGGGCCAGATACGCAGTATTTT.

The V call is TRBV7-3, the J call TRBJ1-1; 7 bases align to TRBD1. The germline gives CDR1 SGHTA, CDR2 FQGTGA. V lost 1 base, J lost 4 bases, and 3 bases stayed unmatched. The CDR3 runs 14 residues. For the CDR3, the DNA is TGTGCCAGCAGCTTAAGACAGGGAGGCACTGAAGCTTTCTTT. Its translation is CASSLRQGGTEAFF.

The chain recombines TRBV2 with TRBJ2-1, with a possible D match to TRBD2 (5 bases). The CDR3 spans 14 residues. Deletions cut 6 bases from V and 0 bases from J, with 9 bases between. Per germline, CDR1 SNHLY and CDR2 FYNNEI. In nucleotides, the CDR3 is TGTGCCAGCAGCAGACTAAGCTCCTACAATGAGCAGTTCTTC. Residues: CASSRLSSYNEQFF.

The chain has TRBV18 and TRBJ1-2, with D maybe TRBD1 (6 bases). V was cut by 3 bases and J by 4 bases, with 15 bases left in between. The CDR3 covers 15 residues. Germline CDR1 KGHSH, CDR2 LQKENI. CDR3 amino acids: CASSPPSRGPYGYTF. The DNA for the CDR3 is TGTGCCAGCTCACCCCCATCCCGGGGGCCCTATGGCTACACCTTC.

This clone appeared a few times. This same CDR3 is encoded by further DNA sequences in the sample. The CDR3 region has the DNA TGTGCCAGCAGTTTAGGGGACAGTAATGAAAAACTGTTTTTT. Its protein is CASSLGDSNEKLFF. The chain is built from TRBV27 and TRBJ1-4; 7 nucleotides line up with TRBD1. Germline assignment: CDR1 MNHEY and CDR2 SMNVEV (reference sequence). With V trimmed by 2 bases and J by 4 bases, 1 base remained unmatched. The CDR3 is 14 residues long.

The V gene is TRBV14, the J gene TRBJ2-5, with a tentative D call TRBD2 (6 bases). CDR1 SGHDN and CDR2 FVKESK come from the germline V gene. Trimming stripped 4 bases from V and 5 bases from J, with 23 bases between. The CDR3 has 17 residues. The CDR3 DNA is TGTGCCAGCAGCCCCCATCTCAGCGGGCCTAAGAGGGAGACCCAGTACTTC. Its protein product is CASSPHLSGPKRETQYF.

As to this clone: A read error is possible here, since a much larger clone lies one base away. The genes are TRBV5-1 and TRBJ2-7; 10 positions agree with TRBD1. With 4 bases clipped from V and 2 bases from J, the junction kept 3 bases outside the gene matches. The CDR3 extends over 14 amino acids. From germline, CDR1 is SGHRS and CDR2 YFSETQ. The CDR3 is CASSPGTGAYEQYF. Here the CDR3 DNA reads TGCGCCAGCAGCCCCGGGACAGGGGCCTACGAGCAGTACTTC.

The chain joins TRBV4-3 to TRBJ2-7; D tentatively fits TRBD1 or TRBD2 (7 bases each). Looked up from germline, CDR1 is LGHNA and CDR2 is YSLEER. V lost 4 bases, J lost 2 bases, and 18 bases lay in between. The CDR3 is 16 amino acids. The CDR3 loop is CASSLRSGTATYEQYF. CDR3 nucleotide sequence: TGCGCCAGCAGCCTGAGAAGCGGGACAGCTACCTACGAGCAGTACTTC.

V usage is TRBV10-3 and J usage is TRBJ2-7; D perhaps matches TRBD2 (7 bases). CDR3 length equals 16 residues. The V gene's germline CDR1 is ENHRY and CDR2 SYGVKD. The V gene lost 0 bases and the J gene lost 0 bases, with 12 bases spanning the gap. The CDR3 reads CAISESGGGSSYEQYF. The CDR3 DNA is TGTGCCATCAGTGAGTCGGGAGGGGGATCCTCCTACGAGCAGTACTTC.

This clone was picked up one time. The genes are TRBV2 and TRBJ2-7, with D perhaps TRBD1 (5 bases). The CDR3 runs to 14 residues. Per germline, CDR1 SNHLY and CDR2 FYNNEI. Trimming pared 7 bases from V and 2 bases from J, leaving 15 bases between. In DNA form, the CDR3 reads TGTGCCAGCAAGATTCGGGCAGGGCCCTACGAGCAGTACTTC. Its translation is CASKIRAGPYEQYF.

The chain links TRBV7-2 to TRBJ1-1; D ambiguous. Trimming removed 0 bases at V and 11 bases at J, with 19 bases between. The length of the CDR3 is 15 residues. Germline assignment: CDR1 SGHTA and CDR2 FQGNSA. The DNA of the CDR3 is TGTGCCAGCAGCTTAGCCACTTTTGCGGTCTCCCGGGCTTTCTTT. Amino acids: CASSLATFAVSRAFF.

This clone has just one count. The genes are TRBV5-6 and TRBJ1-5; D possibly corresponds to TRBD1 (5 bases). This CDR3 comprises 15 residues. The V end lost 4 bases, the J end lost 1 base, and 12 bases lay between the germline ends. Germline V gives CDR1 SGHDT, CDR2 YYEEEE. This CDR3 reads CASSEGTGSNQPQHF. The CDR3 coding sequence is TGTGCCAGCAGCGAAGGGACGGGAAGCAATCAGCCCCAGCATTTT.

CDR3 in amino acids: CASSLGRGSETQYF. The CDR3 DNA sequence: TGTGCCAGCAGCTTAGGAAGGGGTTCAGAGACCCAGTACTTC. The chain is built from TRBV7-2 and TRBJ2-5; tentative D call: TRBD1 (5 bases). CDR1 and CDR2 (germline): SGHTA, FQGNSA. The CDR3 has 14 amino acids. V dropped 1 base and J dropped 4 bases, with 10 bases sitting between them.

This clone was recorded only once. In DNA form, the CDR3 reads TGCGCCAGCAGCTTGGAAGGACAGGGCGGGGAGCAGTACTTC. Translated, it gives CASSLEGQGGEQYF. The rearrangement joins TRBV5-1 to TRBJ2-7; 8 nucleotides align to TRBD1. The CDR3 is 14 amino acids. The germline gives CDR1 SGHRS, CDR2 YFSETQ. J was trimmed by 7 bases and V by 0 bases; bases with no gene match: 6.

CDR3 sequence reads: CASKGRAIETQYF. The DNA for the CDR3 is TGTGCCAGCAAGGGGAGGGCGATAGAGACCCAGTACTTC. The chain couples TRBV6-1 to TRBJ2-5, with 7 bases identical to TRBD2. The CDR3 contains 13 residues. V dropped 7 bases and J dropped 4; count of bases not matched to a gene: 6. Germline-derived CDR1 and CDR2 are MNHNS and SASEGT.

This clone was observed a few times. The V call is TRBV28, the J call TRBJ2-5; 12 bases fit TRBD2. The closer fit of TRBJ2-7 to the DNA end suggests the J call may be wrong. Germline CDR1 is MDHEN and CDR2 is SYDVKM. This CDR3 is 14 amino acids long. The CDR3 sequence is CASRPGTSGYEQYF. CDR3 nucleotides: TGTGCCAGCAGGCCCGGGACTAGCGGGTACGAGCAGTACTTC.

The chain has TRBV19 and TRBJ2-7; no clear D. This CDR3 is built from 14 residues. Between the trimmed V and J ends, which lost 1 base and 0 bases, there was a span of 7 bases. Germline V gene data show CDR1 as LNHDA and CDR2 as SQIVND (reference sequence). The CDR3 coding sequence is TGTGCCAGTAGTATAGTTCCGGGCTCCTACGAGCAGTACTTC. As protein: CASSIVPGSYEQYF.

Remarks on this clone: The sample carries other DNA sequences with the same CDR3. V is TRBV30 and J is TRBJ1-5; no firm D call. The CDR3 runs 13 residues. Deletions cut 1 base from V and 4 bases from J, with 8 bases between. Looked up from germline, CDR1 is GTSNPN and CDR2 is SVGIG (reference sequence). The CDR3 sequence is CAWSGGKNQPQHF. The CDR3 nucleotides are TGTGCCTGGAGTGGCGGAAAAAATCAGCCCCAGCATTTT.

The chain couples TRBV25-1 to TRBJ1-2; D call uncertain. V lost 2 bases to trimming and J lost 3 bases, with 4 bases between them. The CDR3 runs 12 residues. CDR1 and CDR2 (germline): MGHDK, SYGVNS. CDR3 residues: CASSENYYGYTF. The DNA for the CDR3 is TGTGCCAGCAGTGAAAATTACTATGGCTACACCTTC.

The V and J genes are TRBV18 and TRBJ1-1; 7 bases line up with TRBD1. Trimming took 2 bases from V and 5 from J; bases not matched to a gene: 5. The germline V gene has CDR1 KGHSH and CDR2 LQKENI. This CDR3 comprises 14 residues. In DNA form, the CDR3 reads TGTGCCAGCTCACCAGAGGGGGCACTGACTGAAGCTTTCTTT. Translating it yields CASSPEGALTEAFF.

The V gene is TRBV15, the J gene TRBJ2-2; 8 bases are shared with TRBD2. Germline CDR1 is LNHNV and CDR2 is YYDKDF (reference sequence). The CDR3 is 14 residues long. V was pared by 6 bases and J by 5 bases, with 5 bases of the junction left unmatched. CDR3 sequence: CATRGSGRTGELFF. The CDR3 nucleotides read TGTGCCACCAGGGGGAGCGGGAGAACCGGGGAGCTGTTTTTT.